Listed here are 17 T cell receptor beta chains from one sample, sequenced in a study of CD8 T cells in ankylosing spondylitis. Study-wide findings and caveats: The study identified a TCR beta motif of 7 or 8 highly homologous variants that appeared characteristic of ankylosing spondylitis blood.

Their antigens are not known. MiXCR was run by TCRdb on the 5' RACE reads, yielding one entry per CDR3 protein. Counted here are 450,000 or so distinct CDR3 sequences, 25% to 30% occurring once; the ten biggest clones make up about 0.89%. Sample: blood, either unsorted or a sorted T cell fraction (not recorded which). The source is a male donor with ankylosing spondylitis.

This chain links TRBV10-3 with TRBJ2-5; the D is unclear. Germline V gene sequence: CDR1 ENHRY, CDR2 SYGVKD. The germline V and J ends were trimmed by 9 bases and 5 bases, with 10 bases remaining between them. CDR3 length equals 11 residues. CDR3 loop: CAISTGETQYF. The CDR3 coding sequence is TGTGCCATTAGCACCGGGGAGACCCAGTACTTC.

The V and J genes are TRBV12-3 or TRBV12-4 and TRBJ2-5; a possible D gene is TRBD1 (5 bases). Trimming pared 2 bases from V and 9 bases from J, leaving 13 bases between. The CDR3 spans 13 residues. Here the CDR3 DNA reads TGTGCCAGCAGTTTACCAGGGCTAAGGGCCCAGTACTTC. Its translation: CASSLPGLRAQYF.

This clonotype showed up just a few times. The genes are TRBV11-2 and TRBJ2-1; 10 bases agree with TRBD2. The V gene's germline CDR1 is SGHAT and CDR2 FQNNGV. The ends lost 3 bases at V and 7 bases at J; junction bases unmatched: 6. The CDR3 length is 15 residues. CDR3 in DNA: TGTGCCAGCAGCTTCCTAGCGGGAGTAGTAAATGAGCAGTTCTTC. Protein sequence: CASSFLAGVVNEQFF. The full variable domain, its missing parts supplied by reference TRBV11-2 and TRBJ2-1, is EAGVAQSPRYKIIEKRQSVAFWCNPISGHATLYWYQQILGQGPKLLIQFQNNGVVDDSQLPKDRFSAERLKGVDSTLKIQPAKLEDSAVYLCASSFLAGVVNEQFFGPGTRLTVL.

This clonotype was recorded a few times. This sequence joins TRBV5-6 and TRBJ1-5; TRBD1 matches 7 bases. V lost 0 bases, J lost 7 bases, and 4 bases stayed unmatched. CDR1 SGHDT and CDR2 YYEEEE come from the germline V gene. The CDR3 runs to 14 residues. This CDR3 reads CASSLGPDRQPQHF. Written as DNA, the CDR3 is TGTGCCAGCAGCTTGGGTCCGGACAGGCAGCCCCAGCATTTT.

V usage is TRBV6-1 and J usage is TRBJ2-5; TRBD1 agrees at 7 bases. In germline, CDR1 is MNHNS, CDR2 SASEGT. J gave up 5 bases and V 8 bases, and 11 bases lay outside the gene matches. The CDR3 is 14 residues long. The CDR3, as DNA: TGTGCCAGCGGTAGACAGGGTTTACCGGAGACCCAGTACTTC. It yields the protein CASGRQGLPETQYF.

The chain employs TRBV7-9 and TRBJ2-2, with D unclear. The CDR3 is made up of 13 amino acids. With 4 bases removed from V and 4 bases from J, the gap between germline ends came to 7 bases. The germline V gene has CDR1 SEHNR and CDR2 FQNEAQ (reference sequence). CDR3 in amino acids: CASSSTTTGELFF. The CDR3, as DNA: TGTGCCAGCAGCTCGACAACCACCGGGGAGCTGTTTTTT.

The chain is built from TRBV6-1 and TRBJ1-5, with unresolved D. Trimming took off 4 bases at V and 6 bases at J, with 10 bases between the two ends. CDR1 and CDR2 from the germline V gene are MNHNS and SASEGT. The CDR3 spans 13 residues. The CDR3 DNA reads TGTGCCAGCAGTGTGGAGGTAGGTCAGCCCCAGCATTTT. Protein product: CASSVEVGQPQHF.

The chain employs TRBV12-3 or TRBV12-4 and TRBJ1-2; 8 bases are shared with TRBD1. The CDR3 consists of 12 residues. V shed 7 bases and J 4 bases; nucleotides not matched to a gene: 2. The CDR3 region is CASTTGVYGYTF. CDR3 nucleotide sequence: TGTGCCAGCACGACAGGGGTCTATGGCTACACCTTC.

This clonotype appeared a few times. V usage is TRBV7-9 and J usage is TRBJ1-1; possible D gene TRBD1, 6 bases. CDR1 is SEHNR, CDR2 FQNEAQ, per germline (reference sequence). Deletions cut 1 base from V and 7 bases from J, with 13 bases between. The CDR3 sequence is 14 residues long. The CDR3 nucleotides read TGTGCCAGCAGCTTAGGACTAGGGGGGGTTGAAGCTTTCTTT. It translates to CASSLGLGGVEAFF.

This clonotype has just a few counts. The V call is TRBV11-2, the J call TRBJ2-7; D is perhaps TRBD2 (6 bases). The CDR3 spans 14 residues. Germline CDR1 SGHAT, CDR2 FQNNGV. V was shortened by 3 bases and J by 4 bases, with 13 bases between the two germline ends. CDR3 region: CASSLRAGGYEQYF. Here the CDR3 DNA reads TGTGCCAGCAGCTTGAGGGCCGGGGGTTACGAGCAGTACTTC.

V usage is TRBV20-1 and J usage is TRBJ1-1, with D hard to call. Germline assignment: CDR1 DFQATT and CDR2 SNEGSKA (reference sequence). This CDR3 region has 11 residues. V was trimmed by 0 bases and J by 11 bases, leaving 10 bases between them. The CDR3 DNA sequence: TGCAGTGCTAGAGATTCCGGGTTTGCTTTCTTT. Its protein is CSARDSGFAFF.

This clonotype came up a few times. V and J are TRBV27 and TRBJ1-2; 12 positions match TRBD1. Germline-derived CDR1 and CDR2 are MNHEY and SMNVEV (reference sequence). The trim removed 0 bases at V and 8 bases at J, leaving 4 bases unmatched. The CDR3 is made up of 15 amino acids. The CDR3 coding sequence is TGTGCCAGCAGTTTATCGGGACAGGGGGCCGGGGGCTACACCTTC. Protein: CASSLSGQGAGGYTF.

This clonotype has a handful of counts. The rearrangement uses TRBV6-6 and TRBJ1-2; D is uncertain. CDR1 and CDR2 (germline): MNHNY, SVGAGI (reference sequence). The V end lost 1 base, the J end lost 14 bases, and 11 bases lay between the germline ends. The CDR3 length is 11 residues. The CDR3: CASSYWDVRTF. The CDR3 coding sequence is TGTGCCAGCAGTTACTGGGATGTGAGGACCTTC.

The table lists this clonotype with a few counts. The chain carries TRBV30 and TRBJ1-1; D ambiguous. The germline V gene encodes CDR1 GTSNPN and CDR2 SVGIG (reference sequence). The length of the CDR3 is 14 residues. V lost 0 bases and J lost 6, with 14 bases in between. The CDR3 coding sequence is TGTGCCTGGAGTGTAGGCTCGGTCTTGCCTGAAGCTTTCTTT. Translated, it gives CAWSVGSVLPEAFF.

The V gene is TRBV10-3, the J gene TRBJ2-3, with TRBD2 as a possible D gene (5 bases). Germline CDR1 ENHRY, CDR2 SYGVKD. Trimming left V 1 base short and J 4 bases short, with 15 bases between. This CDR3 is 16 amino acids long. The CDR3 reads CAISEFRYTEADTQYF. The DNA for the CDR3 is TGTGCCATCAGTGAGTTCCGGTACACGGAGGCAGATACGCAGTATTTT.

The chain employs TRBV7-2 and TRBJ1-4, with D uncertain. Trimming removed 2 bases at V and 8 bases at J, with 18 bases between. The germline CDR1 and CDR2 sequences are SGHTA and FQGNSA. The CDR3 sequence is 16 residues long. The CDR3 here is CASSLQRPSSGEKLFF. The CDR3 region has the DNA TGTGCCAGCAGCTTACAAAGGCCTTCTTCCGGCGAAAAACTGTTTTTT. The whole variable domain, filled in from reference TRBV7-2 and TRBJ1-4, reads GAGVSQSPSNKVTEKGKDVELRCDPISGHTALYWYRQSLGQGLEFLIYFQGNSAPDKSGLPSDRFSAERTGGSVSTLTIQRTQQEDSAVYLCASSLQRPSSGEKLFFGSGTQLSVL.

The chain recombines TRBV3-1 with TRBJ2-1, with D hard to call. The V gene lost 1 base and the J gene lost 9 bases, with 10 bases spanning the gap. The CDR3 contains 13 residues. The germline gives CDR1 LGHDT, CDR2 YNNKEL (reference sequence). The CDR3 DNA sequence: TGTGCCAGCAGCCAAGTGTTTGCGGCTGAGCAGTTCTTC. This codes for CASSQVFAAEQFF.